This T cell receptor (beta chain) is drawn from a study of CD8 T cells in ankylosing spondylitis. In this sample, this clonotype turned up many times. TCRdb re-derived calls from the 5' RACE reads in MiXCR, one entry per CDR3 protein. The sample comprises about 240,000 distinct CDR3 sequences, about 10% of which are singletons, and roughly 6.8% rests with the top ten. The CDR3 has 15 amino acids. The trim removed 4 bases at V and 4 bases at J, leaving 9 bases unmatched. Germline loops: CDR1 SGHRS, CDR2 YFSETQ. This chain connects TRBV5-1 to TRBJ2-7; 9 bases line up with TRBD1. The receptor was derived from a male donor with ankylosing spondylitis or in good health (not recorded which). Sequencing was performed on blood, either unsorted or a sorted T cell fraction (not recorded which). The CDR3 protein is CASSQSGQGLYEQYF. The CDR3 DNA sequence: TGCGCCAGCAGCCAATCGGGACAGGGTTTGTACGAGCAGTACTTC.